This paragraph covers one TCR beta chain sequence. The sample is drawn from a study of blood T cell repertoires in COVID-19. Per the authors' pipeline: Estimation of nucleated cell counts relied on the amplification of reference gene primers. Profiled with immunoSEQ multiplex PCR; TCRdb holds only in-frame clones, not every one. V, J and clone size are taken as reported in that table, and D and trimming were inferred from the DNA itself. The table shows about 350,000 clones, with around nine tenths occurring only once. From germline, CDR1 is MGHDK and CDR2 SYGVNS. V dropped 2 bases and J dropped 5 bases, with 10 bases sitting between them. The CDR3 spans 14 residues.

Sequenced: peripheral blood. This clonotype was obtained from a woman between 18 and 29 years old who had recovered from COVID-19. The chain recombines TRBV25-1 with TRBJ1-5, with D perhaps TRBD1 (5 bases). The DNA for the CDR3 is TGTGCCAGCAGTGAAGGCAGGGCGCATCAGCCCCAGCATTTT. As protein: CASSEGRAHQPQHF. Full variable domain (outside the CDR3, taken from reference TRBV25-1 and TRBJ1-5): EADIYQTPRYLVIGTGKKITLECSQTMGHDKMYWYQQDPGMELHLIHYSYGVNSTEKGDLSSESTVSRIRTEHFPLTLESARPSHTSQYLCASSEGRAHQPQHFGDGTRLSIL.